The source of this TCR beta chain is a study of shared T cell receptors in the human thymus. The assay was immunoSEQ multiplex PCR, and TCRdb's table has in-frame clones only and misses some. The table lists some 700,000 clones, 80% to 90% of them singletons. The germline CDR1 and CDR2 sequences are LGHNA and YSLEER. V lost 4 bases and J 1 base, leaving 13 bases between the germline ends. The CDR3 runs to 16 residues. A further study also used this sample, focusing on human thymus T cells.

Source material: thymocytes. The chain is built from TRBV4-3 and TRBJ1-4, with D unclear. The sequence was obtained from a girl less than two years old with a congenital heart defect. CDR3 residues: CASSRGTRGTNEKLFF. CDR3 nucleotides: TGCGCCAGCAGCCGCGGTACGCGGGGAACTAATGAAAAACTGTTTTTT.